The 20 T cell receptor beta chains listed next were all sequenced from one sample in a study of cytomegalovirus exposure and HLA in healthy donors (TCRdb year 2017). Preparation of the library involved the immunoSEQ multiplex PCR assay. The multiplex PCR relied on a mix of 60 forward primers for TCR Vbeta segments and 13 reverse primers for TCR Jbeta segments. This immuneACCESS table, as held by TCRdb, lists in-frame sequences with V and J called but not all clones. Of the missing ones, under half trace to an unresolved V gene in checked studies; the others have no known cause. The sample records around 100,000 clones, 78% of which are singletons. The top ten clones comprise 4.4% of the sample. Sequencing input: PBMCs. These receptors were obtained from a male donor in good health and CMV-seropositive.

The chain employs TRBV7-9 and TRBJ1-2, with D possibly matching TRBD1 (5 bases). The germline gives CDR1 SEHNR, CDR2 FQNEAQ (reference sequence). V dropped 5 bases and J dropped 7 bases, with 14 bases sitting between them. CDR3 length: 13 amino acids. CDR3 in amino acids: CASSAPGSAGYTF. CDR3 nucleotide sequence: TGTGCCAGCAGCGCCCCAGGGTCCGCTGGCTACACCTTC.

The chain links TRBV27 to TRBJ1-2; D not certain. CDR1 MNHEY and CDR2 SMNVEV come from the germline V gene (reference sequence). The CDR3 runs to 14 residues. Trimming cost V 3 bases and J 0 bases, with 8 bases left between them. The CDR3 sequence is CASSFHGANYGYTF. CDR3 coding DNA: TGTGCCAGCAGTTTTCACGGAGCTAACTATGGCTACACCTTC.

The table lists this clone with a count of one. The rearrangement joins TRBV7-9 to TRBJ1-2; D ambiguous. Germline-derived CDR1 and CDR2 are SEHNR and FQNEAQ (reference sequence). V was cut by 5 bases and J by 6 bases, with 22 bases left in between. The CDR3 totals 16 residues. The CDR3 sequence is CASSPLQWAGRHGYTF. CDR3 DNA: TGTGCCAGCAGCCCCCTCCAGTGGGCAGGCAGACATGGCTACACCTTC.

V gene TRBV27 combines with J gene TRBJ2-7; TRBD2 agrees at 9 bases. Germline-derived CDR1 and CDR2 are MNHEY and SMNVEV (reference sequence). The CDR3 covers 14 residues. Losses at the gene ends were 3 bases for V and 3 bases for J; bases not matched to a gene: 3. The CDR3, as DNA: TGTGCCAGCAGTTTGGGACTAGCCCTCTACGAGCAGTACTTC. Protein product: CASSLGLALYEQYF.

The chain has TRBV7-2 and TRBJ1-5, with unresolved D. Germline assignment: CDR1 SGHTA and CDR2 FQGNSA. This CDR3 has 15 amino acids. With 6 bases removed from V and 0 bases from J, the gap between germline ends came to 12 bases. This chain's CDR3 is CASRPGFYSNQPQHF. CDR3 DNA sequence: TGTGCCAGCAGACCAGGATTCTATAGCAATCAGCCCCAGCATTTT.

This chain connects TRBV27 to TRBJ1-1; D unresolved. Between the trimmed V and J ends, which lost 6 bases and 1 base, there was a span of 12 bases. The CDR3 loop spans 14 amino acids. In germline, CDR1 is MNHEY, CDR2 SMNVEV (reference sequence). The CDR3 sequence is CASSVLSSNTEAFF. The CDR3 nucleotides are TGTGCCAGCAGCGTACTTTCTTCGAACACTGAAGCTTTCTTT.

The chain couples TRBV5-1 to TRBJ2-6, with TRBD1 identical over 11 bases. Per germline, CDR1 SGHRS and CDR2 YFSETQ. The CDR3 is 18 amino acids. V was pared by 1 base and J by 4 bases, with 7 bases of the junction left unmatched. CDR3 sequence: CASSLSGTGGTGANVLTF. The DNA for the CDR3 is TGCGCCAGCAGCTTGTCCGGGACAGGGGGTACAGGGGCCAACGTCCTGACTTTC.

J is TRBJ1-5 and V is TRBV28; 8 bases fit TRBD1. J was trimmed by 0 bases and V by 5 bases; bases with no gene match: 12. Germline V gene data show CDR1 as MDHEN and CDR2 as SYDVKM. The CDR3 consists of 18 residues. CDR3 protein: CASSAGQGGGYSNQPQHF. As DNA, the CDR3 is TGTGCCAGCAGTGCCGGACAGGGAGGGGGTTATAGCAATCAGCCCCAGCATTTT.

This chain connects TRBV7-8 to TRBJ2-7, with D maybe TRBD2 (6 bases). The CDR3 covers 15 residues. Germline V lookup: CDR1 SGHVS, CDR2 FQNEAQ. Trimming pared 5 bases from V and 0 bases from J, leaving 14 bases between. The CDR3 region has the DNA TGTGCCAGCAGCCGGAGCGGGCCAAGCTCCTACGAGCAGTACTTC. Amino acid sequence: CASSRSGPSSYEQYF.

This clone occurred a few times. The V call is TRBV28, the J call TRBJ1-5, with a weak D call TRBD1 (5 bases). Germline-derived CDR1 and CDR2 are MDHEN and SYDVKM. The CDR3 sequence is 15 residues long. V lost 5 bases and J 3 bases, leaving 14 bases between the germline ends. The CDR3 DNA reads TGTGCCAGCAGTAAAGCGGGGGTTCCCAATCAGCCCCAGCATTTT. The encoded protein is CASSKAGVPNQPQHF. Full variable domain (outside the CDR3, taken from reference TRBV28 and TRBJ1-5): DVKVTQSSRYLVKRTGEKVFLECVQDMDHENMFWYRQDPGLGLRLIYFSYDVKMKEKGDIPEGYSVSREKKERFSLILESASTNQTSMYLCASSKAGVPNQPQHFGDGTRLSIL.

This clone was detected once. The gene calls are TRBV7-9 and TRBJ1-5; D gene uncertain. The V and J ends lost 5 bases and 5 bases respectively, with 25 bases between them. Germline-derived CDR1 and CDR2 are SEHNR and FQNEAQ (reference sequence). This CDR3 is 18 amino acids long. CDR3 loop: CASSRGGGTPWRHQPQHF. The CDR3 DNA reads TGTGCCAGCAGCCGGGGAGGAGGCACCCCCTGGAGGCATCAGCCCCAGCATTTT. Using reference TRBV7-9 and TRBJ1-5 for the parts outside the CDR3, the full variable domain is DTGVSQNPRHKITKRGQNVTFRCDPISEHNRLYWYRQTLGQGPEFLTYFQNEAQLEKSRLLSDRFSAERPKGSFSTLEIQRTEQGDSAMYLCASSRGGGTPWRHQPQHFGDGTRLSIL.

V gene TRBV7-3 combines with J gene TRBJ2-5; 7 nucleotides match TRBD1. The CDR3 covers 14 residues. Per germline, CDR1 SGHTA and CDR2 FQGTGA. The V segment lost 5 bases and the J segment 1 base; nucleotides outside the gene matches: 4. As DNA, the CDR3 is TGTGCCAGCAGCCGTACAGGGGTCCAAGAGACCCAGTACTTC. Encoded protein: CASSRTGVQETQYF.

This clone was detected only a few times. This chain joins TRBV5-6 and TRBJ2-4; tentative D call: TRBD2 (5 bases). The CDR3 has 14 residues. Germline V gene lookup returns CDR1 SGHDT and CDR2 YYEEEE. Trimming took off 2 bases at V and 4 bases at J, with 10 bases between the two ends. CDR3 DNA: TGTGCCAGCAGCTTTAGGACTGGAAAAAACATTCAGTACTTC. This sequence encodes CASSFRTGKNIQYF.

The chain combines TRBV29-1 with TRBJ2-7, with D perhaps matching TRBD2 (5 bases). CDR1 is SQVTM and CDR2 is ANQGSEA in the germline V gene. CDR3 length: 10 amino acids. Trimming pared 7 bases from V and 6 bases from J, leaving 10 bases between. DNA of the CDR3: TGCAGCGCCGTCGGAGGCGAGCAGTACTTC. This codes for CSAVGGEQYF.

V usage is TRBV14 and J usage is TRBJ1-1; weak D call: TRBD1 (6 bases). The CDR3 is 16 amino acids. V shed 1 base and J shed 2 bases, with 14 bases lying between them. Germline CDR1 and CDR2: SGHDN and FVKESK. The DNA of the CDR3 is TGTGCCAGCAGCCAAGGCGGGGGCCCCGGAAACACTGAAGCTTTCTTT. Protein sequence: CASSQGGGPGNTEAFF.

The J gene is TRBJ1-2, the V gene TRBV5-1, with a tentative D call TRBD1 (5 bases). CDR3 size: 16 residues. Trimming pared 4 bases from V and 6 bases from J, leaving 22 bases between. Germline-derived CDR1 and CDR2 are SGHRS and YFSETQ. Written as DNA, the CDR3 is TGCGCCAGCAGCCTCGATACGACCGGGGGGAAGGATGGCTACACCTTC. This codes for CASSLDTTGGKDGYTF.

CDR3 residues: CAWSVAEADTQYF. The CDR3 bases are TGTGCCTGGAGTGTGGCAGAAGCGGATACGCAGTATTTT. The chain couples TRBV30 to TRBJ2-3, with unresolved D. CDR3 length: 13 residues. Germline V gene sequence: CDR1 GTSNPN, CDR2 SVGIG (reference sequence). V lost 0 bases to trimming and J lost 6 bases, with 10 bases between them.

CDR3 amino acids: CASSGLASSGRREQFF. The DNA of the CDR3 is TGTGCCAGCAGCGGGTTGGCGTCTAGCGGGAGGCGTGAGCAGTTCTTC. The rearrangement links TRBV7-9 to TRBJ2-1; 11 nucleotides match TRBD2. The V gene's germline CDR1 is SEHNR and CDR2 FQNEAQ (reference sequence). Trimming removed 5 bases from V and 9 bases from J; junction bases left unmatched: 12. The CDR3 loop spans 16 amino acids.

This chain uses TRBV5-1 with TRBJ1-4; D not resolved. This CDR3 comprises 14 residues. Germline CDR1 is SGHRS and CDR2 is YFSETQ. V was cut by 4 bases and J by 2 bases, with 9 bases left in between. CDR3: CASSPGMTNEKLFF. CDR3 bases: TGCGCCAGCAGCCCGGGGATGACTAATGAAAAACTGTTTTTT.

The chain couples TRBV30 to TRBJ1-3; 7 nucleotides line up with TRBD1. In germline, CDR1 is GTSNPN, CDR2 SVGIG (reference sequence). The V gene end was trimmed by 6 bases and the J gene end by 7 bases; junction bases not matched to a gene: 9. There are 13 residues in the CDR3. The CDR3 nucleotides are TGTGCCTGTCGAGGAGGGGGCCGTAACACCATATATTTT. Translating it yields CACRGGGRNTIYF.